The TCR beta chain described here comes from a study of T cells in narcolepsy. Study in general: Patients with NT1 or NT2 and healthy control donors were enrolled.

This table comes from immunoSEQ multiplex PCR, and its TCRdb copy is limited to in-frame clones, with some not included. This sample carries approximately 16,000 clones, approximately 72% of them seen once, and the ten largest clones take roughly 13%. Study-wide results and limits: Healthy controls reportedly lacked the autoreactive clonotypes serially found in patients' blood. Autoreactive HCRT-specific and TRIB2-specific clonotypes were marked in same-patient CSF-versus-blood CD4+ comparisons.

Points on this clone: Its target is not known.

The sequence came from a human donor with narcolepsy. What was sequenced was CD45RA- memory CD8+ T cells from PBMCs.

The CDR3 is CASTRGGVNTEAFF. CDR3 DNA sequence: TGTGCCAGCACCAGGGGCGGCGTGAACACTGAAGCTTTCTTT. This sequence joins TRBV6-5 and TRBJ1-1; TRBD1 might be the D (6 bases). The CDR3 totals 14 residues. The V gene's germline CDR1 is MNHEY and CDR2 SVGAGI. Trimming took off 7 bases at V and 0 bases at J, with 12 bases between the two ends.